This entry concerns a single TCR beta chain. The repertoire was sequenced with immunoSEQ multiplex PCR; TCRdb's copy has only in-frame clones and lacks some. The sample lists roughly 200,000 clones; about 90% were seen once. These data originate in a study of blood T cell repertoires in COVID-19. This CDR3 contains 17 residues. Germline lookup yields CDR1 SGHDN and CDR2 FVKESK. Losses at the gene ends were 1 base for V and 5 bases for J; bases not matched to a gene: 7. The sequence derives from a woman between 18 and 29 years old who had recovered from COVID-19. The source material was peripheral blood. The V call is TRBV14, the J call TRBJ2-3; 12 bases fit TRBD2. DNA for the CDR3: TGTGCCAGCAGCCAAGTAACAGGACTAGCGGGACTAGATACGCAGTATTTT. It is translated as CASSQVTGLAGLDTQYF.